This passage covers 12 T cell receptor beta chains from one sample sequenced in a study of blood T cell repertoires in COVID-19. Produced via immunoSEQ multiplex PCR; TCRdb's table is partial and in-frame only. This repertoire shows approximately 30,000 clones, around 88% found once; its top ten account for about 17%. Sequencing was performed on peripheral blood. Receptor source: a human donor in a cohort sampled during active COVID-19.

The chain combines TRBV6-6 with TRBJ1-1; 10 bases align to TRBD1. CDR1 is MNHNY and CDR2 is SVGAGI in the germline V gene (reference sequence). This CDR3 is 16 amino acids long. Germline trimming cut 2 bases from V and 1 base from J; bases unmatched to any gene: 4. This CDR3 reads CASSYPGTGANTEAFF. The CDR3 DNA is TGTGCCAGCAGTTACCCTGGGACAGGGGCGAACACTGAAGCTTTCTTT.

The chain is built from TRBV3-1 (or the pseudogene TRBV3-2) and TRBJ1-6, with a possible D match to TRBD1 (5 bases). CDR3 length: 12 amino acids. Deletions cut 3 bases from V and 13 bases from J, with 10 bases between. Germline CDR1 LGHDT, CDR2 YNNKEL (reference sequence). CDR3 DNA: TGTGCCAGCAGCCATCCCGGACACCCCCTCCACTTT. This encodes CASSHPGHPLHF.

The chain couples TRBV11-1 to TRBJ1-1; maybe TRBD1 (5 bases). The CDR3 is 13 amino acids. Germline CDR1 SGHAT, CDR2 FQDESV (reference sequence). Deletions cut 3 bases from V and 1 base from J, with 6 bases between. The CDR3 sequence: CASSFTGNTEAFF. The CDR3 DNA follows: TGTGCCAGCAGCTTTACAGGGAACACTGAAGCTTTCTTT. The variable domain in full, completed from reference TRBV11-1 and TRBJ1-1, reads EAEVAQSPRYKITEKSQAVAFWCDPISGHATLYWYRQILGQGPELLVQFQDESVVDDSQLPKDRFSAERLKGVDSTLKIQPAELGDSAMYLCASSFTGNTEAFFGQGTRLTVV.

The chain recombines TRBV3-1 (or the pseudogene TRBV3-2) with TRBJ1-2; D gene uncertain. In germline, CDR1 is LGHDT, CDR2 YNNKEL (reference sequence). The CDR3 consists of 16 residues. Trimming stripped 1 base from V and 2 bases from J, with 14 bases between. CDR3 amino acids: CASSQGGRTINYGYTF. The CDR3 bases are TGTGCCAGCAGCCAAGGAGGGCGGACTATAAACTATGGCTACACCTTC.

V is TRBV27 and J is TRBJ1-5; 11 bases align to TRBD1. Germline CDR1 reads MNHEY; CDR2 reads SMNVEV (reference sequence). The CDR3 totals 16 residues. J gave up 7 bases and V 5 bases, and 10 bases lay outside the gene matches. The CDR3 DNA follows: TGTGCCAGCAGTCCCGGACAGGGGGCGATGGCGCAGCCCCAGCATTTT. Translated: CASSPGQGAMAQPQHF.

This rearrangement joins TRBV5-1 to TRBJ2-5; 8 bases align to TRBD2. V was pared by 1 base and J by 1 base, with 6 bases of the junction left unmatched. The CDR3 sequence is 16 residues long. Germline CDR1 and CDR2: SGHRS and YFSETQ. CDR3 bases: TGCGCCAGCAGCTTGCCCCTACTAGCGGCCCAAGAGACCCAGTACTTC. This sequence encodes CASSLPLLAAQETQYF. Drawing the rest from reference TRBV5-1 and TRBJ2-5, the complete variable domain is KAGVTQTPRYLIKTRGQQVTLSCSPISGHRSVSWYQQTPGQGLQFLFEYFSETQRNKGNFPGRFSGRQFSNSRSEMNVSTLELGDSALYLCASSLPLLAAQETQYFGPGTRLLVL.

The chain recombines TRBV11-2 with TRBJ1-1; no reliable D call. The V gene lost 4 bases and the J gene lost 1 base, with 10 bases spanning the gap. Germline values: CDR1 SGHAT, CDR2 FQNNGV. The CDR3 runs to 14 residues. Here the CDR3 DNA reads TGTGCCAGCAGCTCTAGACCGAGGAACACTGAAGCTTTCTTT. This codes for CASSSRPRNTEAFF. The full variable domain, with the rest looked up from reference TRBV11-2 and TRBJ1-1, is EAGVAQSPRYKIIEKRQSVAFWCNPISGHATLYWYQQILGQGPKLLIQFQNNGVVDDSQLPKDRFSAERLKGVDSTLKIQPAKLEDSAVYLCASSSRPRNTEAFFGQGTRLTVV.

V usage is TRBV4-1 and J usage is TRBJ1-1; the D gene is possibly TRBD1 (5 bases). The CDR3 length is 14 residues. Germline V CDR1 and CDR2: MGHRA, YSYEKL. V dropped 0 bases and J dropped 1 base, with 6 bases sitting between them. This chain's CDR3 is CASSQDTGNTEAFF. The CDR3 nucleotides read TGCGCCAGCAGCCAAGATACAGGGAACACTGAAGCTTTCTTT.

The chain has TRBV10-3 and TRBJ2-2; D possibly corresponds to TRBD1 (5 bases). There are 15 residues in the CDR3. The ends were cut back, 2 bases at V and 3 bases at J, with 10 bases in the middle. Germline loops: CDR1 ENHRY, CDR2 SYGVKD. CDR3 sequence (DNA): TGTGCCATCAGTGAGGTAGGGGTGGACACCGGGGAGCTGTTTTTT. Translation: CAISEVGVDTGELFF.

The chain is built from TRBV29-1 and TRBJ2-1; D is undetermined. Trimming removed 7 bases at V and 5 bases at J, with 6 bases between. The germline gives CDR1 SQVTM, CDR2 ANQGSEA. The CDR3 contains 10 residues. The CDR3 sequence: CSAEHNEQFF. In nucleotides, the CDR3 is TGCAGCGCAGAGCACAATGAGCAGTTCTTC.

This chain connects TRBV5-4 to TRBJ2-3; TRBD2 matches 10 bases. This CDR3 has 16 residues. Germline lookup yields CDR1 SGHNT and CDR2 YYREEE (reference sequence). The trim removed 0 bases at V and 5 bases at J, leaving 6 bases unmatched. The CDR3 DNA sequence: TGTGCCAGCAGCTTGGCCCTGGGGACTAGCGTAGATACGCAGTATTTT. Translated: CASSLALGTSVDTQYF.

This clone was counted a few times. This chain links TRBV5-5 with TRBJ2-2; tentative D call: TRBD2 (6 bases). This CDR3 is 16 amino acids long. The V gene's germline CDR1 is SGHKS and CDR2 YYEKEE (reference sequence). Trimming pared 3 bases from V and 1 base from J, leaving 13 bases between. The CDR3 nucleotides are TGTGCCAGCAGCTCCCCCGGGACTGGGAACACCGGGGAGCTGTTTTTT. Residues: CASSSPGTGNTGELFF. The whole variable domain, filled in from reference TRBV5-5 and TRBJ2-2, reads DAGVTQSPTHLIKTRGQQVTLRCSPISGHKSVSWYQQVLGQGPQFIFQYYEKEERGRGNFPDRFSARQFPNYSSELNVNALLLGDSALYLCASSSPGTGNTGELFFGEGSRLTVL.